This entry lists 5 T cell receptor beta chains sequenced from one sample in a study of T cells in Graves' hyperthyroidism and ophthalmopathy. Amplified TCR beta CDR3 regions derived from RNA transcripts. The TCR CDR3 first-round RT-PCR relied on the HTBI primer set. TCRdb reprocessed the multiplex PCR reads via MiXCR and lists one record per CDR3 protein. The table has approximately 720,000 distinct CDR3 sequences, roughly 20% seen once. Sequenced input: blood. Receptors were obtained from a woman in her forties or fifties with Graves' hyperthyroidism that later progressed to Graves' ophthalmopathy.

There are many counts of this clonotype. CDR3 nucleotide sequence: TGTGCCAGCAGCTTCCATCGAACCTACGAGCAGTACTTC. It is translated as CASSFHRTYEQYF. This chain links TRBV7-2 with TRBJ2-7; unclear D gene. The CDR3 totals 13 residues. Trimming left V 3 bases short and J 2 bases short, with 8 bases between. The germline V gene has CDR1 SGHTA and CDR2 FQGNSA.

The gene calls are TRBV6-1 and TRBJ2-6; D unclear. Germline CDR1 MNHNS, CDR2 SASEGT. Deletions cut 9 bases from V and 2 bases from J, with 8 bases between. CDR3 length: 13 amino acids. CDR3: CARRAAGANVLTF. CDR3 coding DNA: TGTGCCAGAAGGGCAGCTGGGGCCAACGTCCTGACTTTC.

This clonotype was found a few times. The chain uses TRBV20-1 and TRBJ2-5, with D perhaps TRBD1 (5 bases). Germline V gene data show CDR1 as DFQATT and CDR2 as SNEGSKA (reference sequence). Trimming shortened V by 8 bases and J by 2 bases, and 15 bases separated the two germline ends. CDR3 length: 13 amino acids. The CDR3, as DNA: TGCAGTCCCATGGGGCCACAGCAAGAGACCCAGTACTTC. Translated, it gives CSPMGPQQETQYF.

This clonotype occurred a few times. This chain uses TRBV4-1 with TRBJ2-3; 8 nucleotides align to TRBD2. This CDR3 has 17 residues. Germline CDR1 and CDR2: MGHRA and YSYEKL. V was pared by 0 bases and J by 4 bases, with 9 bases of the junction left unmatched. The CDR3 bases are TGCGCCAGCAGCCAAGATTCAGCGGGGGCCCTCGCAGATACGCAGTATTTT. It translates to CASSQDSAGALADTQYF.

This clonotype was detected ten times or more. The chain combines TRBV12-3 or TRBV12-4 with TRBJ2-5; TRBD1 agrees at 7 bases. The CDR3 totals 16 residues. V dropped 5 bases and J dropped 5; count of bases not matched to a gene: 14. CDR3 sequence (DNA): TGTGCCAGCAGTCGACAAACCCAGGGGGTCGACGAGACCCAGTACTTC. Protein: CASSRQTQGVDETQYF.